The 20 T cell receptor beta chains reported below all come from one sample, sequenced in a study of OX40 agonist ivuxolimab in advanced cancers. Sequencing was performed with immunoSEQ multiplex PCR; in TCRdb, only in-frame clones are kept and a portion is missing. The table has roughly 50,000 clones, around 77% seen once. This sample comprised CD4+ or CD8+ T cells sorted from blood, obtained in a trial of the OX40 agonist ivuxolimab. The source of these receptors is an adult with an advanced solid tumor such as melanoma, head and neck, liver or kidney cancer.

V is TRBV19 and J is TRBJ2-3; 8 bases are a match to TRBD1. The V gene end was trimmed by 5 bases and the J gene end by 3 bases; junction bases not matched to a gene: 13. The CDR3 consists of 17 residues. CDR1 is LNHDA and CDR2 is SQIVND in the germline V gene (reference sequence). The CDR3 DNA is TGTGCCAGTAGTTACCGGACCGGACAGGGAGAGACAGATACGCAGTATTTT. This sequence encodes CASSYRTGQGETDTQYF. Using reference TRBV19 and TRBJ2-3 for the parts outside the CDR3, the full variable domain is DGGITQSPKYLFRKEGQNVTLSCEQNLNHDAMYWYRQDPGQGLRLIYYSQIVNDFQKGDIAEGYSVSREKKESFPLTVTSAQKNPTAFYLCASSYRTGQGETDTQYFGPGTRLTVL.

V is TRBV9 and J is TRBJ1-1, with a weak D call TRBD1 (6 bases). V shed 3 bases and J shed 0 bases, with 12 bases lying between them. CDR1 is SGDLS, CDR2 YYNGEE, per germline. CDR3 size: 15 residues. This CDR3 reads CASSAKGVLNTEAFF. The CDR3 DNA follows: TGTGCCAGCAGCGCCAAGGGGGTGCTGAACACTGAAGCTTTCTTT.

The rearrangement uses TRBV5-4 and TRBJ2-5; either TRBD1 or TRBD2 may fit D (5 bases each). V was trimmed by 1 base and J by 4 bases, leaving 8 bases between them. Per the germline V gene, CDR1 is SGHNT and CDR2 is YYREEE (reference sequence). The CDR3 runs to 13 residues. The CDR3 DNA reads TGTGCCAGCAGCTTGCGGGGCGCAGAGACCCAGTACTTC. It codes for CASSLRGAETQYF.

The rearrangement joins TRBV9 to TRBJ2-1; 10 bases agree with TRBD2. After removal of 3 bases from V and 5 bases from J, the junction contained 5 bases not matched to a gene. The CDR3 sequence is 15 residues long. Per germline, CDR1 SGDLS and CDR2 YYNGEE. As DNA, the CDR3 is TGTGCCAGCAGCGCGGGACTAGCGCTAAACAATGAGCAGTTCTTC. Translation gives CASSAGLALNNEQFF.

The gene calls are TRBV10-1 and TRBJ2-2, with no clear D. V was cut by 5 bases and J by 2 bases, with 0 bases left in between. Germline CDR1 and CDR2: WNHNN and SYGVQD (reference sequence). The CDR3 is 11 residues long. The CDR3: CASSNTGELFF. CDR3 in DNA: TGCGCCAGCAGTAACACCGGGGAGCTGTTTTTT.

The CDR3: CAISESPERGEQFF. CDR3 sequence (DNA): TGTGCCATCAGTGAGTCGCCCGAGAGGGGTGAGCAGTTCTTC. The genes are TRBV10-3 and TRBJ2-1; the D gene could be TRBD1 or TRBD2 (5 bases each). The V gene lost 0 bases and the J gene lost 9 bases, with 12 bases spanning the gap. The V gene's germline CDR1 is ENHRY and CDR2 SYGVKD. The CDR3 totals 14 residues.

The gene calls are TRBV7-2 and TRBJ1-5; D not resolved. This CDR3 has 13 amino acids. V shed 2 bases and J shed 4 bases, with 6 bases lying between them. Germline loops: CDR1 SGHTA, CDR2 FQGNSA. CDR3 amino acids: CASSLMGNQPQHF. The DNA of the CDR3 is TGTGCCAGCAGCTTAATGGGGAATCAGCCCCAGCATTTT.

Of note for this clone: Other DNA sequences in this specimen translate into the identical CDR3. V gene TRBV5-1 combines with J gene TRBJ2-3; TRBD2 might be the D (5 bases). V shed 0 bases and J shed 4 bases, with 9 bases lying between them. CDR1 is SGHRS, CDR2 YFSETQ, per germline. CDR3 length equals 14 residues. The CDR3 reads CASSLVARADTQYF. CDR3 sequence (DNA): TGCGCCAGCAGCTTGGTGGCGAGGGCAGATACGCAGTATTTT.

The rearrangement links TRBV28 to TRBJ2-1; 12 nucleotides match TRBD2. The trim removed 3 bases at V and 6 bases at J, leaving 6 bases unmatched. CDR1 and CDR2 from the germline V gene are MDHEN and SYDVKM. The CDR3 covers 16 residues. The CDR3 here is CASSFSLAGGPNEQFF. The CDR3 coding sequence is TGTGCCAGCAGTTTCTCCCTAGCGGGAGGGCCCAATGAGCAGTTCTTC.

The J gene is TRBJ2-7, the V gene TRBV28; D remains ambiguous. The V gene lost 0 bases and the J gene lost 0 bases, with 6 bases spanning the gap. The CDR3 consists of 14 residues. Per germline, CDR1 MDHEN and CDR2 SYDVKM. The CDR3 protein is CASSLWASSYEQYF. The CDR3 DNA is TGTGCCAGCAGTTTATGGGCCAGCTCCTACGAGCAGTACTTC. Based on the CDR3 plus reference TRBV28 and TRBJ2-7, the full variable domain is DVKVTQSSRYLVKRTGEKVFLECVQDMDHENMFWYRQDPGLGLRLIYFSYDVKMKEKGDIPEGYSVSREKKERFSLILESASTNQTSMYLCASSLWASSYEQYFGPGTRLTVT.

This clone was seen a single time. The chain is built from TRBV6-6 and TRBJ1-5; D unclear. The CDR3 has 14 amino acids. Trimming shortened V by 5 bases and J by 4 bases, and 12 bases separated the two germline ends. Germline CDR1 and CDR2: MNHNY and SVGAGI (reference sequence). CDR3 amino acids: CASSQPGQNQPQHF. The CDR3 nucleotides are TGTGCCAGCAGTCAACCGGGTCAAAATCAGCCCCAGCATTTT.

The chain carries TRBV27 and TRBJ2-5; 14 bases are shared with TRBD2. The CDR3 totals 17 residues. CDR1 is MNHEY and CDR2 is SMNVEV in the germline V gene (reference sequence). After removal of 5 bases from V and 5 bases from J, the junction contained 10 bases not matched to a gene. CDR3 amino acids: CASSTSGLAGVGETQYF. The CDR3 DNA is TGTGCCAGCAGTACCTCGGGACTAGCGGGAGTTGGGGAGACCCAGTACTTC.

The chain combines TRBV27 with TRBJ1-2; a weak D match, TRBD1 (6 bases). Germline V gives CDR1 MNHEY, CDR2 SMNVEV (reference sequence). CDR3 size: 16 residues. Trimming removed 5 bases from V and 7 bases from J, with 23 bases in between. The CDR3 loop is CASSPRTGARGGGYTF. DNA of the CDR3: TGTGCCAGCAGTCCCCGGACGGGCGCCCGAGGGGGTGGCTACACCTTC.

CDR3 sequence: CASSFLPTRVPISGANVLTF. The CDR3 DNA follows: TGTGCCAGCAGTTTCCTACCCACGAGGGTCCCTATCTCTGGGGCCAACGTCCTGACTTTC. The rearrangement uses TRBV27 and TRBJ2-6; a weak D match, TRBD2 (5 bases). V lost 3 bases to trimming and J lost 0 bases, with 21 bases between them. Germline V lookup: CDR1 MNHEY, CDR2 SMNVEV (reference sequence). The CDR3 extends over 20 amino acids.

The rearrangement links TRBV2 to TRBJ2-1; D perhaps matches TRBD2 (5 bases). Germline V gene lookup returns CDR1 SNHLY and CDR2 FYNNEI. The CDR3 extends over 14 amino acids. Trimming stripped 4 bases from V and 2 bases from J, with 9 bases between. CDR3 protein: CASSASRAYNEQFF. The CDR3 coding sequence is TGTGCCAGCAGTGCCTCGCGGGCCTACAATGAGCAGTTCTTC.

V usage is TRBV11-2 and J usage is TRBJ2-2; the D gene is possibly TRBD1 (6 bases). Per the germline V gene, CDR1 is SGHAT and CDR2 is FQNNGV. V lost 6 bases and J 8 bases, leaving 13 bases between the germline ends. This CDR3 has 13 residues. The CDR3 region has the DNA TGTGCCAGCAGGCAACAGGGATTTGGGGAGCTGTTTTTT. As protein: CASRQQGFGELFF.

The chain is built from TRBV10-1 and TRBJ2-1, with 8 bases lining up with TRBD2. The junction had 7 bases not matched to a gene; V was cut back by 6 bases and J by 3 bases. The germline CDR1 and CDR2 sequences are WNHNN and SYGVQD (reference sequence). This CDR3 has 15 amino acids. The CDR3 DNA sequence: TGCGCCAGCAGCCCGGGACTAGGGGGCTACAATGAGCAGTTCTTC. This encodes CASSPGLGGYNEQFF.

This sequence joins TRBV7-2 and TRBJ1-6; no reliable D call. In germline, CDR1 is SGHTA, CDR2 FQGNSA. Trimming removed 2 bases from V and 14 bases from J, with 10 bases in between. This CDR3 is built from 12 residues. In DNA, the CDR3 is TGTGCCAGCAGCTTAATCCCGAGCACCCTCCACTTT. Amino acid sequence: CASSLIPSTLHF.

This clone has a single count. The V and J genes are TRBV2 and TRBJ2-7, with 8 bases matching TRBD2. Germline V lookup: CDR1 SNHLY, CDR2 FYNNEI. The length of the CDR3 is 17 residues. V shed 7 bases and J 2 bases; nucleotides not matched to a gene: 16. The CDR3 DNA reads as TGTGCCAGCAAAGGACTAGCTTCCCCTAGGGTAGCCTACGAGCAGTACTTC. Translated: CASKGLASPRVAYEQYF.

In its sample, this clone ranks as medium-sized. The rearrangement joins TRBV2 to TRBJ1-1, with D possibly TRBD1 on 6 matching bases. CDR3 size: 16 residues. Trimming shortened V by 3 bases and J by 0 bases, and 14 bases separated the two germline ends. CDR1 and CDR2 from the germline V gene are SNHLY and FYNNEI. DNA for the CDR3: TGTGCCAGCAGTGATCAGGGGCCCGCTATGAACACTGAAGCTTTCTTT. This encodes CASSDQGPAMNTEAFF.